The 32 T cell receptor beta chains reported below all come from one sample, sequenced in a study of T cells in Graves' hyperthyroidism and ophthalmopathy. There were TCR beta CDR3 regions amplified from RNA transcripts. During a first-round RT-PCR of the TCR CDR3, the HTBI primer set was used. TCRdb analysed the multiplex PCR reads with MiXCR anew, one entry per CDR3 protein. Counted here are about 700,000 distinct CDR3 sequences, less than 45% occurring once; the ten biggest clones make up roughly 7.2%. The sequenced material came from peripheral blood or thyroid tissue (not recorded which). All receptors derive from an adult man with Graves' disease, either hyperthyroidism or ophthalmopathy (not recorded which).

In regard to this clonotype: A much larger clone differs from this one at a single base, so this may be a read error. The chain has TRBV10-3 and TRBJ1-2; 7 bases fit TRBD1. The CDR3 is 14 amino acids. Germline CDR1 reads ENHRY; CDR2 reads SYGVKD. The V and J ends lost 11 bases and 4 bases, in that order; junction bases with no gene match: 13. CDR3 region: CAGSLDGTVYGYTF. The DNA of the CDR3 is TGTGCCGGCAGCTTAGATGGGACAGTCTATGGCTACACCTTC.

CDR3 DNA sequence: TGTGCCAGCAGCTCCGCGACAGGGGGCCTCAATTCACCCCTCCACTTT. Translation gives CASSSATGGLNSPLHF. J is TRBJ1-6 and V is TRBV7-1, with 10 positions matching TRBD1. TRBV7-1 is designated an ORF whose function remains uncertain. Trimming took 3 bases from V and 7 from J; bases not matched to a gene: 6. The CDR3 has 16 residues.

CDR3 in DNA: TGTGCCAGCAGCTCACGATCCGGACGGGAGAACACTGAAGCTTTCTTT. Its protein product is CASSSRSGRENTEAFF. The chain recombines TRBV7-9 with TRBJ1-1; D not resolved. V lost 4 bases and J 1 base, leaving 16 bases between the germline ends. The germline gives CDR1 SEHNR, CDR2 FQNEAQ (reference sequence). CDR3 size: 16 residues.

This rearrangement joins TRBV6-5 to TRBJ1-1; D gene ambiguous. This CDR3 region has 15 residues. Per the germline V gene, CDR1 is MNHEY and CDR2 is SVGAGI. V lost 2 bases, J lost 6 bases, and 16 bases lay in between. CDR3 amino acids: CASSYDVGGYPEAFF. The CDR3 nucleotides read TGTGCCAGCAGTTACGATGTGGGTGGGTATCCTGAAGCTTTCTTT.

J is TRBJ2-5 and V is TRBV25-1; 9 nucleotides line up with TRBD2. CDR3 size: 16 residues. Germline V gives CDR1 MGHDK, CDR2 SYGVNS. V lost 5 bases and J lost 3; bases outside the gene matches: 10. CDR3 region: CASSLYSSGVEETQYF. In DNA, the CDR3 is TGTGCCAGCAGTTTGTACTCTAGCGGGGTCGAAGAGACCCAGTACTTC.

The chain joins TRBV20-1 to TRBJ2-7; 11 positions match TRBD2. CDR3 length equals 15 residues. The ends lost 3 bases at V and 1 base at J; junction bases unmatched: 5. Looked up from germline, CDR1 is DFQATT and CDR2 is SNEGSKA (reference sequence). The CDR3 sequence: CSASPLAGGSYEQYF. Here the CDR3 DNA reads TGCAGTGCTAGTCCCCTAGCGGGAGGTTCCTACGAGCAGTACTTC.

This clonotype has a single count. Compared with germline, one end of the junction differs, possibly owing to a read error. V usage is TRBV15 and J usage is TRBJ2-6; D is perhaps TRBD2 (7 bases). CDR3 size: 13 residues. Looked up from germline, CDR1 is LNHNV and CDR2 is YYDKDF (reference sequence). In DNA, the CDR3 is TGTGCCACGGGGGGGGCTGGGACCAACGTCCTGACTTTC. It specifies CATGGAGTNVLTF.

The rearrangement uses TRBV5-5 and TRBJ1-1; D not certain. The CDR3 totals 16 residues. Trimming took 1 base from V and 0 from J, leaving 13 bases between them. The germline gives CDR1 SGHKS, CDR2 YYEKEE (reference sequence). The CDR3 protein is CASSLWRPTVNTEAFF. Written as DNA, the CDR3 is TGTGCCAGCAGCTTGTGGAGGCCAACCGTGAACACTGAAGCTTTCTTT.

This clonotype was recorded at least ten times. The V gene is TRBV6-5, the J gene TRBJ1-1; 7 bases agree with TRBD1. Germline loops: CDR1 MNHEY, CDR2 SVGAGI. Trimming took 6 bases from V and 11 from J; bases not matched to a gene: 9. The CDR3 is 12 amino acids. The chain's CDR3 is CASSLRGASAFF. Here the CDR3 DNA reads TGTGCCAGCAGCCTCAGGGGGGCGAGCGCTTTCTTT.

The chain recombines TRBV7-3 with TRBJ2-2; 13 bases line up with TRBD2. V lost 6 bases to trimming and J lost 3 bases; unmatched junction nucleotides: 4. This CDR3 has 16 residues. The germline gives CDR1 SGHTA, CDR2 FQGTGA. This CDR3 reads CASRLAGGPDTGELFF. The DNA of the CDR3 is TGTGCCAGCAGACTAGCGGGGGGGCCCGACACCGGGGAGCTGTTTTTT.

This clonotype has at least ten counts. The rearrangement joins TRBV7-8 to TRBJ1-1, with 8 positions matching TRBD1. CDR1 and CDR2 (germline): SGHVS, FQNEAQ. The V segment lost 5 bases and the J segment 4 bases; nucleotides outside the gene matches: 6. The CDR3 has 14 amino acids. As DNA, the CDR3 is TGTGCCAGCAGCCTCTACACAGGGGGCACTGAAGCTTTCTTT. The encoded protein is CASSLYTGGTEAFF.

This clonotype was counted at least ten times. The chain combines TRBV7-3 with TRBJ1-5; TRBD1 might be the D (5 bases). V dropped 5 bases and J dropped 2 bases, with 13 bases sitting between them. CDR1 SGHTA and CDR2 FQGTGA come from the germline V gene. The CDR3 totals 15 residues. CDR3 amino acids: CASSPRGEGNQPQHF. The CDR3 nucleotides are TGTGCCAGCAGCCCCCGGGGGGAGGGCAATCAGCCCCAGCATTTT. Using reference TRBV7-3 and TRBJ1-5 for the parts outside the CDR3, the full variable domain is GAGVSQTPSNKVTEKGKYVELRCDPISGHTALYWYRQSLGQGPEFLIYFQGTGAADDSGLPNDRFFAVRPEGSVSTLKIQRTERGDSAVYLCASSPRGEGNQPQHFGDGTRLSIL.

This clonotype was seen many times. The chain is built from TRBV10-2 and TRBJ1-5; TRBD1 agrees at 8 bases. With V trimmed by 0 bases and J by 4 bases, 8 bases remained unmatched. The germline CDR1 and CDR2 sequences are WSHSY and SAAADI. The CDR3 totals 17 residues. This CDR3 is CASSESIGTGLNQPQHF. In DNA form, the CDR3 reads TGCGCCAGCAGTGAGTCTATCGGGACAGGCCTAAATCAGCCCCAGCATTTT.

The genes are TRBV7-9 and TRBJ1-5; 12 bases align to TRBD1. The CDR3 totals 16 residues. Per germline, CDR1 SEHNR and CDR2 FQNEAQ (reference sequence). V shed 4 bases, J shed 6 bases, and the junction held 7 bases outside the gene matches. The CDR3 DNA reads TGTGCCAGCAGCTGCGGGACAGGGGGCCTAATTCAGCCCCAGCATTTT. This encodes CASSCGTGGLIQPQHF.

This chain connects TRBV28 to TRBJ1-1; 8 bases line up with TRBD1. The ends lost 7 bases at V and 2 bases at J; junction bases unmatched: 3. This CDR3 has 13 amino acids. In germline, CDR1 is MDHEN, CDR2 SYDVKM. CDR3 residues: CASTGTGNTEAFF. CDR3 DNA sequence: TGTGCCAGCACCGGGACAGGTAACACTGAAGCTTTCTTT.

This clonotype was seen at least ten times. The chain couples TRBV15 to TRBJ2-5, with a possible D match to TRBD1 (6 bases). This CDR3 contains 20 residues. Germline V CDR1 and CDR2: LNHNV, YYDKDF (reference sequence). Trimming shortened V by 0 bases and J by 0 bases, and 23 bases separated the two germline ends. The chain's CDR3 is CATSRDSGRLGQPYQETQYF. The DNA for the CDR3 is TGTGCCACCAGCAGAGATTCGGGTCGGCTGGGACAACCGTACCAAGAGACCCAGTACTTC.

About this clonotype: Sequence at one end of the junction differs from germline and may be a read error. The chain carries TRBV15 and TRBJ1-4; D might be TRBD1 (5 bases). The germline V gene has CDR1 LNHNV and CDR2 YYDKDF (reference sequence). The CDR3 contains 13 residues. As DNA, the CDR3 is TGTGCCACCAGCAGCCTTCCAGAAGACAGTCTCCTTTTT. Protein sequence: CATSSLPEDSLLF. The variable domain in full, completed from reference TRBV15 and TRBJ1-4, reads DAMVIQNPRYQVTQFGKPVTLSCSQTLNHNVMYWYQQKSSQAPKLLFHYYDKDFNNEADTPDNFQSRRPNTSFCFLDIRSPGLGDTAMYLCATSSLPEDSLLFGSGTQLSVL.

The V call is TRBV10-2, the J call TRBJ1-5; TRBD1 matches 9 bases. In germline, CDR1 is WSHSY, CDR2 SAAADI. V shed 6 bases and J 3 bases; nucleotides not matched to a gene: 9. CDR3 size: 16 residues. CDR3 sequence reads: CASRTTGTGNNQPQHF. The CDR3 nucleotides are TGCGCCAGCAGGACGACCGGGACAGGGAACAATCAGCCCCAGCATTTT.

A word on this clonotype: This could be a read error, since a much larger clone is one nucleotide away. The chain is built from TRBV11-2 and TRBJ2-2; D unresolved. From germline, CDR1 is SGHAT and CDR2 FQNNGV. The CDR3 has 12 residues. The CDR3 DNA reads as TGTGCCGGCAGCGAGAACACCGGGGAGCTGTTTTTT. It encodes CAGSENTGELFF.

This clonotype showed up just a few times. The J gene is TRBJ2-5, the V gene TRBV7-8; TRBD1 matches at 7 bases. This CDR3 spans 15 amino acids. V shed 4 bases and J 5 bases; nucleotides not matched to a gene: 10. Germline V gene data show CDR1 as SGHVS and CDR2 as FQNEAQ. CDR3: CASSSGDRAGETQYF. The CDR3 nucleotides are TGTGCCAGCAGCTCCGGTGACAGGGCGGGTGAGACCCAGTACTTC.

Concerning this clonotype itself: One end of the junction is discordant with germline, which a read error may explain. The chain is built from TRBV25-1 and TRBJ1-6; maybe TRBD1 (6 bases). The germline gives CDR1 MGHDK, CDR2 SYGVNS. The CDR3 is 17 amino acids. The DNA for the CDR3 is TGCGCCAGCAGCCAGCAGTACAGGGCTCTCGAGGGTTCACCCCTCCACTTT. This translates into CASSQQYRALEGSPLHF.

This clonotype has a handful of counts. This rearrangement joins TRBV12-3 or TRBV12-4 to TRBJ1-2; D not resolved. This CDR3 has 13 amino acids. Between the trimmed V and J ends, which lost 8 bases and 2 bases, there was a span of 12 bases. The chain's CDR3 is CASYYQPNYGYTF. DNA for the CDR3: TGTGCCAGCTATTATCAGCCGAACTATGGCTACACCTTC.

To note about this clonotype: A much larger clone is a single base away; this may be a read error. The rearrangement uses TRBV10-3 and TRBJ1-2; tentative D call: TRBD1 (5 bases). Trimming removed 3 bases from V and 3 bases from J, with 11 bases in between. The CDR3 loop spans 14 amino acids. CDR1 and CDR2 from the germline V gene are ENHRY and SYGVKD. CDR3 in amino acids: CAISEDSEDYGYTF. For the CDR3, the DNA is TGTGCCATCAGTGAAGACAGTGAGGACTATGGCTACACCTTC.

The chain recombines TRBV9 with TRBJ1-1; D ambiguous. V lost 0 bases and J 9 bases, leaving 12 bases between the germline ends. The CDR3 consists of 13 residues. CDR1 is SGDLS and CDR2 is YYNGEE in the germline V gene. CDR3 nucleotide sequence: TGTGCCAGCAGCGTAGAGTTGAAAACTCAAGCTTTCTTT. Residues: CASSVELKTQAFF.

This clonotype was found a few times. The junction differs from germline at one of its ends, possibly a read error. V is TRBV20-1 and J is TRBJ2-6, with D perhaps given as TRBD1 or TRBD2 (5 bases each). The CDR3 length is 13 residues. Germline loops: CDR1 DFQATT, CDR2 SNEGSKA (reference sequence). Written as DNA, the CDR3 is TGCAGTGCGATTCGGGTCGGGGCCAACGGCCTGACTTTC. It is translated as CSAIRVGANGLTF.

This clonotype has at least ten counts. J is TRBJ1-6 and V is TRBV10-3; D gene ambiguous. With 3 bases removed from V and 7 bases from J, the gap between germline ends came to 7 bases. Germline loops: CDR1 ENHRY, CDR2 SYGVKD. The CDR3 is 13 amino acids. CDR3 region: CAISDEQNSPLHF. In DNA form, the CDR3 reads TGTGCCATCAGTGACGAACAGAATTCACCCCTCCACTTT.

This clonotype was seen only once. CDR3 sequence (DNA): TGCAGTGCCTTGGGGGGGACGACGAAAGACGAGCAGTACTTC. Its protein product is CSALGGTTKDEQYF. The gene calls are TRBV20-1 and TRBJ2-7; 7 positions match TRBD2. Germline-derived CDR1 and CDR2 are DFQATT and SNEGSKA (reference sequence). The CDR3 is made up of 14 amino acids. The junction had 13 bases not matched to a gene; V was cut back by 6 bases and J by 5 bases.

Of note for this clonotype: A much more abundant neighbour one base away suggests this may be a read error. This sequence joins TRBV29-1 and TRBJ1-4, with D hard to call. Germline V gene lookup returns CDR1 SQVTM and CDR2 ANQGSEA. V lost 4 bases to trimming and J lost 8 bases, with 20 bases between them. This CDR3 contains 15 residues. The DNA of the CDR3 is TGCAGCGTTGCCGCGTGGAGCTCGGGAGGAGAAAAACTGTTTTTT. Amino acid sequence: CSVAAWSSGGEKLFF.

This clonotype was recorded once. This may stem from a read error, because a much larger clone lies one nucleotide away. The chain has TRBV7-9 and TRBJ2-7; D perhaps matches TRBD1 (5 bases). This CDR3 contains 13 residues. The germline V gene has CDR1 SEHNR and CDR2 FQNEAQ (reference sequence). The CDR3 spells CVSSLYAGIEQYF. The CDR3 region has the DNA TGTGTCAGCAGCTTATATGCAGGGATCGAGCAGTACTTC.

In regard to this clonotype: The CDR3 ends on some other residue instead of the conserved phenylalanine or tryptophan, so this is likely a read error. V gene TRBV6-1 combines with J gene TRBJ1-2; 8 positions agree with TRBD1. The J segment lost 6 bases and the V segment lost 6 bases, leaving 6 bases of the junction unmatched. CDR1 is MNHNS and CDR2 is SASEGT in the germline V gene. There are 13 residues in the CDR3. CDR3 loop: CASSQDRVHGYTL. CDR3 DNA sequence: TGTGCCAGCAGCCAGGACAGGGTTCATGGCTACACCCTC.

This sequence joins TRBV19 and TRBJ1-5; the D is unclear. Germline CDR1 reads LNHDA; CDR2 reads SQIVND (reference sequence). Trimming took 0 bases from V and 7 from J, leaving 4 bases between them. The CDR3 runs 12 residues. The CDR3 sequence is CASSIDAQPQHF. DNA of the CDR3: TGTGCCAGTAGTATAGACGCCCAGCCCCAGCATTTT.

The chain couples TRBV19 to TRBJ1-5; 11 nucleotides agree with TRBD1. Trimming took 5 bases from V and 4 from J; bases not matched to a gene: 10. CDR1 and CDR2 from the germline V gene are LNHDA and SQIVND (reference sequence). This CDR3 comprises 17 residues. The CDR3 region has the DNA TGTGCCAGTAGTTCCTGGACCGGGACAGGGGGTAATCAGCCCCAGCATTTT. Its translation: CASSSWTGTGGNQPQHF.